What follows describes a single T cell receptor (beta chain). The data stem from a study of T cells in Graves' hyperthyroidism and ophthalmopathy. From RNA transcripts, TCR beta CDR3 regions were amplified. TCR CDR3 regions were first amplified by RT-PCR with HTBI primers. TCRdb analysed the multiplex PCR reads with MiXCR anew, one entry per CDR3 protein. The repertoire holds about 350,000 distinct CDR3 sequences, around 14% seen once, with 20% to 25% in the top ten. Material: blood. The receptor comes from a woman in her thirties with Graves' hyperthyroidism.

The CDR3 coding sequence is TGTGCCAGCAGTGCGTTGCGCCCGTTACAAGAGACCCAGTACTTC. This sequence encodes CASSALRPLQETQYF. This sequence joins TRBV2 and TRBJ2-5; D is unresolved. V was cut by 4 bases and J by 2 bases, with 14 bases left in between. The germline V gene has CDR1 SNHLY and CDR2 FYNNEI. The CDR3 is 15 amino acids.